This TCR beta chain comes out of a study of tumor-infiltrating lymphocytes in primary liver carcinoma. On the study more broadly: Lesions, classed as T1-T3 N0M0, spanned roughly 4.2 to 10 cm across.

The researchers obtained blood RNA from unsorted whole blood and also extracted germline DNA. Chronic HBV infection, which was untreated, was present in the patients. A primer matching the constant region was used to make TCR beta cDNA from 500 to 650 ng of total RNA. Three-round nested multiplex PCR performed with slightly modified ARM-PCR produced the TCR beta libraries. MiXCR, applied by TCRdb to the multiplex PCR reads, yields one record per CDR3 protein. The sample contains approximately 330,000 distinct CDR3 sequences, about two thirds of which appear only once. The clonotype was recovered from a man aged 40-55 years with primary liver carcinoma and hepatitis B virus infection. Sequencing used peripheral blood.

CDR3 protein: CASSTGTGVTNYEQYF. CDR3 nucleotide sequence: TGTGCCAGCAGCACGGGAACAGGGGTCACCAACTACGAGCAGTACTTC. The chain recombines TRBV5-4 with TRBJ2-7; TRBD1 matches 7 bases. The CDR3 sequence is 16 residues long. With 4 bases clipped from V and 3 bases from J, the junction kept 13 bases outside the gene matches. Germline V gives CDR1 SGHNT, CDR2 YYREEE (reference sequence).